The 7 T cell receptor beta chains given below trace back to one sample, sequenced in a study of blood T cell repertoires in COVID-19. TCRdb's table, derived via immunoSEQ multiplex PCR, lists solely in-frame clones and lacks some. Of about 400,000 clones listed, approximately 86% are singletons. Sequenced: peripheral blood. The receptors derive from a human donor in a cohort sampled during active COVID-19.

In nucleotides, the CDR3 is TGTGCCTTAGCGGGGGGGTTCCAAGAGACCCAGTACTTC. Translated, it gives CALAGGFQETQYF. The chain has TRBV30 and TRBJ2-5; the match to TRBD2 covers 11 bases. This CDR3 has 13 amino acids. Per the germline V gene, CDR1 is GTSNPN and CDR2 is SVGIG (reference sequence). V dropped 7 bases and J dropped 1; count of bases not matched to a gene: 2.

This chain uses TRBV9 with TRBJ1-1, with 7 bases that match TRBD1. Trimming took 0 bases from V and 1 from J; bases not matched to a gene: 3. This CDR3 contains 15 residues. Germline V gives CDR1 SGDLS, CDR2 YYNGEE. CDR3 sequence (DNA): TGTGCCAGCAGCGTAGTAGCAGGGGGGAACACTGAAGCTTTCTTT. As protein: CASSVVAGGNTEAFF.

V gene TRBV27 combines with J gene TRBJ1-5; possibly TRBD1 for D (5 bases). CDR1 and CDR2 from the germline V gene are MNHEY and SMNVEV (reference sequence). CDR3 size: 15 residues. The V and J ends lost 8 bases and 1 base respectively, with 15 bases between them. CDR3 amino acids: CASSSGAGSNQPQHF. CDR3 coding DNA: TGTGCCAGCTCAAGCGGGGCTGGGAGCAATCAGCCCCAGCATTTT.

The chain joins TRBV6-5 to TRBJ2-7; 9 positions agree with TRBD1. This CDR3 has 15 residues. V dropped 7 bases and J dropped 1; count of bases not matched to a gene: 8. Germline V lookup: CDR1 MNHEY, CDR2 SVGAGI. The CDR3 reads CASKLQGAFSYEQYF. The CDR3 DNA is TGTGCCAGCAAGCTACAGGGGGCATTTTCCTACGAGCAGTACTTC.

The chain joins TRBV7-8 to TRBJ1-6; D remains unclear. This CDR3 comprises 14 residues. The V end lost 2 bases, the J end lost 5 bases, and 7 bases lay between the germline ends. Per the germline V gene, CDR1 is SGHVS and CDR2 is FQNEAQ. The CDR3 DNA reads TGTGCCAGCAGCTTATGGCAGAATAATTCACCCCTCCACTTT. Protein sequence: CASSLWQNNSPLHF.

This clone appeared once. The chain combines TRBV28 with TRBJ1-2; D is possibly TRBD1 (5 bases). The CDR3 runs 15 residues. The V end was cut by 6 bases, the J end by 4 bases, with 18 bases between. Germline CDR1 MDHEN, CDR2 SYDVKM. The CDR3 loop reads CASSEAGVGGYGYTF. CDR3 DNA sequence: TGTGCCAGCAGCGAGGCGGGGGTTGGGGGCTATGGCTACACCTTC.

This sequence joins TRBV5-1 and TRBJ2-1; 8 positions match TRBD2. With V trimmed by 0 bases and J by 0 bases, 8 bases remained unmatched. Germline CDR1 is SGHRS and CDR2 is YFSETQ. The CDR3 spans 18 residues. CDR3 nucleotide sequence: TGCGCCAGCAGCTTGGGACTAGCGCTCAGTAGCTCCTACAATGAGCAGTTCTTC. Protein sequence: CASSLGLALSSSYNEQFF.